These T cell receptor beta chains were read from a single sample in a study of T-cell reconstitution after alpha-beta-depleted transplantation in children. TCRdb re-called the PCR reads with MiXCR, one entry per CDR3 protein. The repertoire has around 670,000 distinct CDR3 sequences, around 14% of them found once; the top ten carry 0.65% to 0.9%. The sequencing here drew on PBMCs, taken before TCRalphabeta/CD19-depleted stem cell transplant. All receptors come from a girl aged 2 to 9 with congenital amegakaryocytic thrombocytopenia, due to receive a stem cell transplant. Each CDR3 is given with its conserved first and last residue.

CDR3aa: CASSPGDTGELFF
j_gene: TRBJ2-2
v_gene: TRBV7-2

CDR3aa: CSATGDGLIGTEAFF
j_gene: TRBJ1-1
v_gene: TRBV20-1

CDR3aa: CASSLLRLATNTGELFF
j_gene: TRBJ2-2
v_gene: TRBV7-2

CDR3aa: CASSFGTGRNNEQFF
j_gene: TRBJ2-1
v_gene: TRBV7-8

CDR3aa: CASRGSENYEQYF
j_gene: TRBJ2-7
v_gene: TRBV6-6

CDR3aa: CSAIDFTERTTDTQYF
j_gene: TRBJ2-3
v_gene: TRBV20-1

CDR3aa: CASLPYGTEVDTDTQYF
j_gene: TRBJ2-3
v_gene: TRBV5-1

CDR3aa: CASSLGAGFGYEQYF
j_gene: TRBJ2-7
v_gene: TRBV5-1

CDR3aa: CASRHARLASSYEQYF
j_gene: TRBJ2-7
v_gene: TRBV6-5

CDR3aa: CASSLALAGGAGANVLTF
j_gene: TRBJ2-6
v_gene: TRBV5-1

CDR3aa: CASTPTGRSSYNEQFF
j_gene: TRBJ2-1
v_gene: TRBV5-5

CDR3aa: CASSKGVYRWSPAYEQYF
j_gene: TRBJ2-7
v_gene: TRBV21-1

CDR3aa: CASSSSWVGDTEAFF
j_gene: TRBJ1-1
v_gene: TRBV5-1

CDR3aa: CSVRQGDYSGANVLTF
j_gene: TRBJ2-6
v_gene: TRBV29-1

CDR3aa: CSVDLIDGRAGEQFF
j_gene: TRBJ2-1
v_gene: TRBV29-1

CDR3aa: CASSLTIRTKETQYF
j_gene: TRBJ2-5
v_gene: TRBV7-4

CDR3aa: CASSPGRTDTQYF
j_gene: TRBJ2-3
v_gene: TRBV7-3

CDR3aa: CASSYRDSEPYEQYF
j_gene: TRBJ2-7
v_gene: TRBV6-2/TRBV6-3

CDR3aa: CASSLAGYEPQHF
j_gene: TRBJ1-5
v_gene: TRBV5-1

CDR3aa: CASSAGGANTGELFF
j_gene: TRBJ2-2
v_gene: TRBV10-2

CDR3aa: CASSPNPTGSETQYF
j_gene: TRBJ2-5
v_gene: TRBV5-1

CDR3aa: CSARRASLPDTQYF
j_gene: TRBJ2-3
v_gene: TRBV20-1

CDR3aa: CSAGGASGSNEQFF
j_gene: TRBJ2-1
v_gene: TRBV20-1

CDR3aa: CANSLVLAGLAGELFF
j_gene: TRBJ2-2
v_gene: TRBV12-3/TRBV12-4

CDR3aa: CASSLGSGVTLHF
j_gene: TRBJ1-6
v_gene: TRBV5-1

CDR3aa: CASSRWANPTDTQYF
j_gene: TRBJ2-3
v_gene: TRBV6-1

CDR3aa: CASSLRTSGRRGTDTQYF
j_gene: TRBJ2-3
v_gene: TRBV28

CDR3aa: CSARDRWVSGRASWNEQFF
j_gene: TRBJ2-1
v_gene: TRBV20-1

CDR3aa: CASSLARAGGSPLHF
j_gene: TRBJ1-6
v_gene: TRBV7-2

CDR3aa: CASSAFTSGRNTGELFF
j_gene: TRBJ2-2
v_gene: TRBV6-1

CDR3aa: CASSYSLPGLAGAGELFF
j_gene: TRBJ2-2
v_gene: TRBV6-5

CDR3aa: CSAPIGGKNQPQHF
j_gene: TRBJ1-5
v_gene: TRBV20-1

CDR3aa: CASTIDRATDTQYF
j_gene: TRBJ2-3
v_gene: TRBV6-2/TRBV6-3

CDR3aa: CASRGPGRFGTQYF
j_gene: TRBJ2-5
v_gene: TRBV6-1

CDR3aa: CASSLAAGRNEKLFF
j_gene: TRBJ1-4
v_gene: TRBV5-1

CDR3aa: CSVVRTSGNNEQFF
j_gene: TRBJ2-1
v_gene: TRBV29-1

CDR3aa: CASSLGYGNNEQFF
j_gene: TRBJ2-1
v_gene: TRBV5-1

CDR3aa: CSASGLAENYEQYF
j_gene: TRBJ2-7
v_gene: TRBV20-1

CDR3aa: CASSSTGGELFF
j_gene: TRBJ2-2
v_gene: TRBV5-1

CDR3aa: CAISESWQGDPEAFF
j_gene: TRBJ1-1
v_gene: TRBV10-3

CDR3aa: CSAPRTGAQETQYF
j_gene: TRBJ2-5
v_gene: TRBV20-1

CDR3aa: CVSASGSNQETQYF
j_gene: TRBJ2-5
v_gene: TRBV5-1

CDR3aa: CAASGTGNTGELFF
j_gene: TRBJ2-2
v_gene: TRBV18

CDR3aa: CSAIKLAGTSTDTQYF
j_gene: TRBJ2-3
v_gene: TRBV20-1

CDR3aa: CASSPDRAGSPLHF
j_gene: TRBJ1-6
v_gene: TRBV18